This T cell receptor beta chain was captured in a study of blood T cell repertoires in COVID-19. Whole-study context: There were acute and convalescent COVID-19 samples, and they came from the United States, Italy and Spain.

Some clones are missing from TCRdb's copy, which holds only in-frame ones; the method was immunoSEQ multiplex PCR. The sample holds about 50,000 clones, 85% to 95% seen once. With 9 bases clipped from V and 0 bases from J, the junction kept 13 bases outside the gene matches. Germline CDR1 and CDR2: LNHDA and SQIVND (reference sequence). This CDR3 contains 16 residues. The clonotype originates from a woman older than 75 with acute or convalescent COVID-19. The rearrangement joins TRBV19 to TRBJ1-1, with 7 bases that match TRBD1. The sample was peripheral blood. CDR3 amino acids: CASSPDRVVLNTEAFF. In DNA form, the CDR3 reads TGTGCCAGCAGCCCCGACAGGGTGGTTTTGAACACTGAAGCTTTCTTT.